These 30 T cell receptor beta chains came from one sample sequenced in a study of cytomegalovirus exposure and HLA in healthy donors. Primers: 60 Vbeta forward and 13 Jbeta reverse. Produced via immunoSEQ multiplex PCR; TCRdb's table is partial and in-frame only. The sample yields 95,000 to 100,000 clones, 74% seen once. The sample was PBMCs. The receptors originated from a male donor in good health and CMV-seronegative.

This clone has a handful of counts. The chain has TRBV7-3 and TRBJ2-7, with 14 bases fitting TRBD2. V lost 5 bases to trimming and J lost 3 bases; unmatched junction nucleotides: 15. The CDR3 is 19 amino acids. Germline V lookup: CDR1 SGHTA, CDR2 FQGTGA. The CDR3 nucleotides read TGTGCCAGCAGCCCACCGGAAACGGGACTAGCGGGAGTTTTCTACGAGCAGTACTTC. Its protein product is CASSPPETGLAGVFYEQYF.

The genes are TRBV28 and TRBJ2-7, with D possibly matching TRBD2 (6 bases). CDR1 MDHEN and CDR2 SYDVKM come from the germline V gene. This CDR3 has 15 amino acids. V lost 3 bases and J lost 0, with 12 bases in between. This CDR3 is CASSFSGGTSYEQYF. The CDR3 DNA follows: TGTGCCAGCAGTTTTAGCGGAGGGACCTCCTACGAGCAGTACTTC. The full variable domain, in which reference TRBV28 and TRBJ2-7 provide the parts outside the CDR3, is DVKVTQSSRYLVKRTGEKVFLECVQDMDHENMFWYRQDPGLGLRLIYFSYDVKMKEKGDIPEGYSVSREKKERFSLILESASTNQTSMYLCASSFSGGTSYEQYFGPGTRLTVT.

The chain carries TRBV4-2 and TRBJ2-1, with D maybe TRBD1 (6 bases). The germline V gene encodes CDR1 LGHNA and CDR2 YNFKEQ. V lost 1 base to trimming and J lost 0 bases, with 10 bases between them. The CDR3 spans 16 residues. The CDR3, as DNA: TGTGCCAGCAGCCAAGGGGGGACAAGCTCCTACAATGAGCAGTTCTTC. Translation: CASSQGGTSSYNEQFF.

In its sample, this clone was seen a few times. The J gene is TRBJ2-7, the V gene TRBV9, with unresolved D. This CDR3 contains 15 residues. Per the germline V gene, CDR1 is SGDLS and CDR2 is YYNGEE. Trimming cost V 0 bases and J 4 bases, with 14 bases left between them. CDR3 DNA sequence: TGTGCCAGCAGCGTAGGGCCAGGCCCTGAGTACGAGCAGTACTTC. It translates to CASSVGPGPEYEQYF.

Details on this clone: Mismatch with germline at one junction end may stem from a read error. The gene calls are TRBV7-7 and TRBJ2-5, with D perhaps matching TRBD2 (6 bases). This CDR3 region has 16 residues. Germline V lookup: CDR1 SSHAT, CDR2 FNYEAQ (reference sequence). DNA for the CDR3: TGTGCTAGCAGCTTTCGGTTACTAGCCCCACAAGAGACCCAGTACTTC. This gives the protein CASSFRLLAPQETQYF.

The CDR3 nucleotides read TGCGCCAGCAGCCAATCGACTAGCGGGAGCTCCTACGAGCAGTACTTC. The encoded protein is CASSQSTSGSSYEQYF. The rearrangement links TRBV4-3 to TRBJ2-7; 12 bases are shared with TRBD2. Germline V gene lookup returns CDR1 LGHNA and CDR2 YSLEER. This CDR3 region has 16 residues. V gave up 2 bases and J gave up 0 bases; unmatched junction bases: 2.

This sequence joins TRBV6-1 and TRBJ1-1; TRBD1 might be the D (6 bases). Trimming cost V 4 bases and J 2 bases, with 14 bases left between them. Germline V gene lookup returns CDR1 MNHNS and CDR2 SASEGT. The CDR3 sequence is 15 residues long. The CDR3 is CASSARGNYNTEAFF. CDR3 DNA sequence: TGTGCCAGCAGTGCCAGGGGAAATTATAACACTGAAGCTTTCTTT.

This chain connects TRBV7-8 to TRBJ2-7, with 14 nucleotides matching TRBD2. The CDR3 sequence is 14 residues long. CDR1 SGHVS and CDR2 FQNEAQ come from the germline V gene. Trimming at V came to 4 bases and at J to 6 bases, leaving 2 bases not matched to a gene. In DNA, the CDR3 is TGTGCCAGCAGCTCGACTAGCGGGAGGGCCGAGCAGTACTTC. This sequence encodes CASSSTSGRAEQYF.

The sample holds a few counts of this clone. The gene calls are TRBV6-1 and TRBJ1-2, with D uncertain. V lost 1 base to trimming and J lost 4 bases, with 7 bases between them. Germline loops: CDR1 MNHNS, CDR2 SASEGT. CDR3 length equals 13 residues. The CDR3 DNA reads TGTGCCAGCAGTGAAGGACGGAGCTATGGCTACACCTTC. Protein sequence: CASSEGRSYGYTF.

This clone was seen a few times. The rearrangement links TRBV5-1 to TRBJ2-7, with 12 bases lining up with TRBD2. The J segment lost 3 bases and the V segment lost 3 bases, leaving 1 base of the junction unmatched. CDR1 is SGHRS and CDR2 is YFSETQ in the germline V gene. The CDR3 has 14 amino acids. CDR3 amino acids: CASSSTSGSYEQYF. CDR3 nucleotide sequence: TGCGCCAGCAGCTCGACTAGCGGGAGCTACGAGCAGTACTTC.

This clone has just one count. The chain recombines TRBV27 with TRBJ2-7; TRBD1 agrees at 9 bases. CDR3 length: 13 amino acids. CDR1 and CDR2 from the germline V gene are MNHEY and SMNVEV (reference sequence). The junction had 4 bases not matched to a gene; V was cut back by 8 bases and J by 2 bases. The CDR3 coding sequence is TGTGCCAGCCGGGGGACAGGGACCTACGAGCAGTACTTC. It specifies CASRGTGTYEQYF.

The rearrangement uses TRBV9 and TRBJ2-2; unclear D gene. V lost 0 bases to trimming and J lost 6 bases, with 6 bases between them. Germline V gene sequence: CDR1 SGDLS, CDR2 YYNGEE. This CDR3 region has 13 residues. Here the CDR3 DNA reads TGTGCCAGCAGCGTAGATCCCGCCGGGGAGCTGTTTTTT. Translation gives CASSVDPAGELFF.

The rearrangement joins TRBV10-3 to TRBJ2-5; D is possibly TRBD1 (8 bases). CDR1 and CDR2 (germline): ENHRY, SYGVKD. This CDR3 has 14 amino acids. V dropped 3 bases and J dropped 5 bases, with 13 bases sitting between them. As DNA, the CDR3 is TGTGCCATCAGTGATTACAGGGGGGGGGAGACCCAGTACTTC. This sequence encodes CAISDYRGGETQYF.

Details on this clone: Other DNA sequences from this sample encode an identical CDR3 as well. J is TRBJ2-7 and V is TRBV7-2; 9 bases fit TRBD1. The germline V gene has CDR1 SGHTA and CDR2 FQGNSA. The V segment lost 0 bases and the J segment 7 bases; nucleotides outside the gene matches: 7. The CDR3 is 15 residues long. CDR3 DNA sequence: TGTGCCAGCAGCTTAGCCTTACAGGGGGCGGATGAGCAGTACTTC. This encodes CASSLALQGADEQYF.

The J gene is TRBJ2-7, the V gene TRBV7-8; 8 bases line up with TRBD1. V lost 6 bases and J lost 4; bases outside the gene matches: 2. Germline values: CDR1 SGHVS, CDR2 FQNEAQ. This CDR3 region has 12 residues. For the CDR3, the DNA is TGTGCCAGCAGACGGACAGGGTACGAGCAGTACTTC. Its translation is CASRRTGYEQYF.

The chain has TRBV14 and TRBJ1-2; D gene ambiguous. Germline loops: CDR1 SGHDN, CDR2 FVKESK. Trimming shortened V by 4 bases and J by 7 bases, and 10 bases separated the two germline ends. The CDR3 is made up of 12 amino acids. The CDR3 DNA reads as TGTGCCAGCAGCCCGACACTCGGTGGCTACACCTTC. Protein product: CASSPTLGGYTF.

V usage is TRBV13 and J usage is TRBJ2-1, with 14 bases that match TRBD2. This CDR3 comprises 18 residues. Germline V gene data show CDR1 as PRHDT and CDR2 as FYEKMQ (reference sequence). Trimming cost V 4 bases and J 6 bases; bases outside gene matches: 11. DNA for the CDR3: TGTGCCAGCAGCTACGGGACTAGCGGGAGACGTGTCGGCAATGAGCAGTTCTTC. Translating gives CASSYGTSGRRVGNEQFF.

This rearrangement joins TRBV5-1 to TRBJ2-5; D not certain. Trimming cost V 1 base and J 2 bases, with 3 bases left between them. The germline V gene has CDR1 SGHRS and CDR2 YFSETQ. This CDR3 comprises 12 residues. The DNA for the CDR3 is TGCGCCAGCAGCTTGTTACAAGAGACCCAGTACTTC. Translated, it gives CASSLLQETQYF.

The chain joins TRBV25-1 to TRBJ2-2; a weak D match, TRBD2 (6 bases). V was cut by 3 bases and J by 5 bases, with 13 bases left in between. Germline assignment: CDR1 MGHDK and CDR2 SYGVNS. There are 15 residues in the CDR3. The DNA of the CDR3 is TGTGCCAGCAGTGACGGGGGAGTTATTACCGGGGAGCTGTTTTTT. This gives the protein CASSDGGVITGELFF.

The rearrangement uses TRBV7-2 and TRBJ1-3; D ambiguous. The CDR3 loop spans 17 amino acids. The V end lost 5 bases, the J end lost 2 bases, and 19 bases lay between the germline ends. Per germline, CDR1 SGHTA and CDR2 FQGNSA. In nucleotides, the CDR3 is TGTGCCAGCAGCCAAGCCAATATGAATCTCCCTGGAAACACCATATATTTT. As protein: CASSQANMNLPGNTIYF.

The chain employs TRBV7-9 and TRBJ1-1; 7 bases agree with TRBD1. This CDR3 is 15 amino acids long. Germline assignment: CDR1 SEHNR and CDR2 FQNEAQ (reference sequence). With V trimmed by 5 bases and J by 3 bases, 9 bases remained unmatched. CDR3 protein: CASSLGGGLDTEAFF. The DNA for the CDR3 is TGTGCCAGCAGCCTAGGAGGGGGCTTGGACACTGAAGCTTTCTTT.

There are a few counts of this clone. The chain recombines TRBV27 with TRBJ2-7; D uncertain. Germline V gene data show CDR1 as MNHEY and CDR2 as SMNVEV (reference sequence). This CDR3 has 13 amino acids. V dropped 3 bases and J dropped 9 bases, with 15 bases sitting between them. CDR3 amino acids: CASSLSQESPQYF. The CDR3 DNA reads TGTGCCAGCAGTTTGTCTCAGGAATCTCCGCAGTACTTC.

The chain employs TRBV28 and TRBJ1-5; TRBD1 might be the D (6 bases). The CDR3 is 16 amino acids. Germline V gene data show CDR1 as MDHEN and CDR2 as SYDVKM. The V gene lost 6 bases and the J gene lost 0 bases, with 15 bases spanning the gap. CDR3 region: CASRPGQTYSNQPQHF. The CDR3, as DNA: TGTGCCAGCAGACCCGGACAGACCTATAGCAATCAGCCCCAGCATTTT.

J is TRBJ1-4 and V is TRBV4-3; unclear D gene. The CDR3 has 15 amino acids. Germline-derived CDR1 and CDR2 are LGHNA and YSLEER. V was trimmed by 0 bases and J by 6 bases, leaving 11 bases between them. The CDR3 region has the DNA TGCGCCAGCAGCCAAGACTTTGGCGGTTATGAAAAACTGTTTTTT. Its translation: CASSQDFGGYEKLFF.

CDR3 DNA: TGTGCCAGCAGCTCTGGACTAGCGGTAGTTGGCTCCTACGAGCAGTACTTC. This translates into CASSSGLAVVGSYEQYF. The rearrangement links TRBV11-2 to TRBJ2-7; 10 nucleotides agree with TRBD2. The CDR3 sequence is 17 residues long. V lost 4 bases to trimming and J lost 0 bases; unmatched junction nucleotides: 9. CDR1 and CDR2 from the germline V gene are SGHAT and FQNNGV.

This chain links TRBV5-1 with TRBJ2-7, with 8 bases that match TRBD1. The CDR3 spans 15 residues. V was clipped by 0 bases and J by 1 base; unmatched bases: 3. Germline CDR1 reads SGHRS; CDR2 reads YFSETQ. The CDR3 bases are TGCGCCAGCAGCTTGGAGGACAGGGAATCCTACGAGCAGTACTTC. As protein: CASSLEDRESYEQYF.

CDR3 region: CASSEAQRHYEQYF. CDR3 bases: TGTGCCAGCAGTGAAGCACAGCGGCACTACGAGCAGTACTTC. The chain recombines TRBV6-1 with TRBJ2-7; a possible D gene is TRBD2 (5 bases). V was trimmed by 0 bases and J by 3 bases, leaving 9 bases between them. The CDR3 is 14 residues long. Germline-derived CDR1 and CDR2 are MNHNS and SASEGT.

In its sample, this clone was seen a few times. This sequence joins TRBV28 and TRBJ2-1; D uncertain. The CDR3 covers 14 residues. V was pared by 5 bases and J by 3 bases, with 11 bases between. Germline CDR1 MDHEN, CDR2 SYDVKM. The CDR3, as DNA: TGTGCCAGCAGTCCTCCATATAGCTACAATGAGCAGTTCTTC. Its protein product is CASSPPYSYNEQFF.

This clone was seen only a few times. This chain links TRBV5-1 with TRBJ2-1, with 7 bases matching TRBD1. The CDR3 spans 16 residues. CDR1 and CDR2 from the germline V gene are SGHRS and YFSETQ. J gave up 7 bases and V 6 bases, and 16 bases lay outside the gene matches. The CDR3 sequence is CASNLQGRAFGNEQFF. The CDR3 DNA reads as TGCGCCAGCAACTTACAGGGGCGCGCGTTTGGAAATGAGCAGTTCTTC.

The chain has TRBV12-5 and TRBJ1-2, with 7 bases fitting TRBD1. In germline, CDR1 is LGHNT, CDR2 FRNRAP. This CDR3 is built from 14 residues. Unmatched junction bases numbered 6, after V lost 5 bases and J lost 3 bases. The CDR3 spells CASGRGDRDYGYTF. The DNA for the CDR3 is TGTGCTAGTGGTAGGGGGGACAGAGACTATGGCTACACCTTC.